The present entry profiles one TCR beta chain with its context. The specificity of this receptor is unknown. Nothing much larger sits one base from this clone, and base qualities are not available. TCR CDR3 regions were amplified from genomic DNA by multiplex PCR using the deep immunoSEQ assay. Genomic DNA extracted from each cell subset was distributed evenly over all wells of several immunoSEQ 96-well plates, and each plate served as one replicate. For sorted subsets, each replicate PCR was loaded with about 200 ng genomic DNA, equivalent to 30,000 or so T cell genomes. Purified libraries were measured with a Qubit 3.0 fluorometer, size-checked on a Bioanalyzer 2100, and measured again with the KAPA Library Quantification kit. Every immunoSEQ 96-well plate was sequenced on a dedicated single-read 150-cycle Illumina NextSeq 550 flow cell. As for the original processing: Because the immunoSEQ output included only junctional sequences and no quality scores, the filtering could not be the same as the filtering used for full-length reads. Sequences were annotated with PyIR, a Python wrapper for IgBLAST v1.9, using IMGT germline references to assign V/J genes and CDR3. Reads with weak V/J assignments (E-value above 1e-6), missing CDR3, stop codons, out-of-frame junctions, or ambiguous translated residues were removed. V3J clonotypes were defined by identical inferred V gene, J gene, and CDR3 amino acid sequence. Percentage overlap between repertoires was calculated by dividing the number of shared unique clonotypes by the size of the smaller repertoire. Three approaches were used to assess repertoire richness: RTK rarefaction, the Chao1 estimator, and Recon v2.1 estimates of unobserved clonotypes. For all TCRbeta clonotypes obtained by the gDNA method from a few donors, generation probabilities were computed with OLGA. TCRdb stores this immuneACCESS table with in-frame sequences only. Part of the clones is absent; in the studies checked, under half of the shortfall reflects unresolved V genes, and no reason is known for the rest. V, J and clone size are those of that table, while D and trimming were read from the DNA. This sample gives about 2 million clones in total; about 95% of them show up just once. Approximately 1.2% of the sample comes from the top ten.

The CDR1 and CDR2 encoded by the germline V gene are SGHTA and FQGTGA. Measured from the cysteine to the phenylalanine, the CDR3 is 15 residues long. Only the CDR3 part of the read is kept: 45 bases, read in frame from the first base. V and J are trimmed by 1 base and 0 bases, and the gene matches miss 2 bases of the junction. CD8 naive samples consisted of CD45RO-negative cells that were positively selected for CCR7, yielding a CD45RA+CCR7+ population without TemRA cells. Healthy HIV-negative adults with no recently reported acute infections or vaccinations were included as donors. Every donor was a Caucasian adult living in Nashville, Tennessee, USA. Blood was obtained by leukapheresis, after which PBMCs were separated by Ficoll-Histopaque density gradient centrifugation and cryopreserved in liquid nitrogen vapor phase. Purity and quantity of every magnetically sorted T cell population were checked by analytical flow cytometry. Each sorted fraction had its genomic DNA isolated and then quantified by UV absorbance on a Nanodrop 2000c.

The sample belongs to a study of shared clonotypes between healthy human individuals (dated by TCRdb to 2018 to 2021). Describing the broader study: The cohort included a few men and a couple of women between 18 and 49 years of age. For each donor, three plates each were used for CD4 naive and CD4 memory, two plates were used for CD8 naive, and one plate was used for CD8 memory. Blood TCR repertoires of roughly five healthy adults were deeply sequenced to estimate repertoire size and the extent of clonotype sharing between individuals. To increase sequencing depth and limit assay-specific biases, TCR repertoire library preparation and sequencing were carried out by different laboratories using diverse techniques. Each donor's leukapheresis produced roughly between roughly 0.9 and 9 billion PBMCs. The study at large found these results: Because the study included only a small number of donors, the genetic and exposure-history diversity represented was limited. Sampling was limited to blood, and TCR repertoires in tissue likely differ from TCR repertoires in blood. Pairwise subsampling led to the expectation that sequencing depth would affect the degree of clonotype sharing among donors. Rarefaction of sorted-subset datasets indicated incomplete sequencing despite the large sequencing depth. Larger estimated clonotype richness was generally found for naive subsets than for memory subsets. Higher generation probabilities were observed for clonotypes shared by all four sorted-subset donors than for non-shared clonotypes. When several donors were compared, the shared fraction of clonotypes was about 5% for naive CD4, about 4% for naive CD8, 2% to 2.5% for memory CD4, and roughly 0.43% for memory CD8.

The TCR was taken from a man between 18 and 29 years old in good health. The sequence links TRBV7-3 to TRBJ2-7, with 8 bases matching TRBD2. Sequenced material: naive CD8+ T cells sorted from blood. This specimen's cell subset or site label, interpreted: CD45RA+CCR7+. DNA sequence: TGTGCCAGCAGCTTAAACGGGGGGGTCTCCTACGAGCAGTACTTC. Translated, this gives CASSLNGGVSYEQYF.